This TCR beta chain was sequenced during a study of cytomegalovirus exposure and HLA in healthy donors. Across the whole study: Most donors, roughly 77% of roughly 400 genotyped, fell in the Caucasian-associated ancestry cluster. Findings and caveats of the study: The productive fraction for most TCR beta V segments was about 90% or about 30% in an earlier analysis. Trimming of TCR beta V- and J-genes showed a link, identified in a later analysis, to a missense DCLRE1C variant. HLA allele associations emerged for about 16,000 TCR beta sequences in a later analysis, at 0.05 false discovery rate.

PCR was performed using 60 Vbeta and 13 Jbeta primers. Using immunoSEQ multiplex PCR, the repertoire was profiled, and TCRdb retains in-frame clones only, with some absent. The sample consists of more than 80,000 clones, approximately 86% of them appearing once. Per the germline V gene, CDR1 is WNHNN and CDR2 is SYGVQD (reference sequence). The ends lost 5 bases at V and 2 bases at J; junction bases unmatched: 5. The CDR3 spans 14 residues. This clone appeared a single time. Its cognate antigen is unknown. Sequenced sample: PBMCs. The genes are TRBV10-1 and TRBJ2-7, with 8 positions matching TRBD1. This TCR was sampled from a man aged 30 to 39 in good health and CMV-seropositive. CDR3: CASSRGTGAYEQYF. The CDR3 DNA reads TGCGCCAGCAGTCGTGGGACAGGAGCCTACGAGCAGTACTTC.